Listed below are T cell receptor beta chains from one sample, sequenced in a study of CD8+ T cells in alopecia areata. Clones were sequenced by immunoSEQ multiplex PCR, and TCRdb holds only the in-frame ones, with some missing. The data contain some 160,000 clones, around 71% of them singletons. The specimen comprised CD4+ T cells sorted from blood, sampled at week 4, from a patient treated with tofacitinib. Source of these receptors: a human donor with alopecia areata. The CDR3 runs from the conserved cysteine through the conserved F or W. Fields, in order: V gene, J gene, clone size, D gene, CDR3 protein, CDR3 DNA. A D gene is named only where the DNA matches it firmly. Rows give clone size only sometimes, using once, few, many, or a class for an expanded clone.

>TRBV27|TRBJ1-2|.|TRBD1
CASSPRTGEGYGYTF
TGTGCCAGCAGTCCTCGGACAGGGGAGGGCTATGGCTACACCTTC
>TRBV11-2|TRBJ2-7|.|TRBD1
CASRSDRGTYEQYF
TGTGCCAGCAGATCAGACAGGGGTACCTACGAGCAGTACTTC
>TRBV19|TRBJ2-6|few|.
CASGASAGANVLTF
TGTGCCAGTGGAGCCAGTGCTGGGGCCAACGTCCTGACTTTC
>TRBV30|TRBJ2-1|few|.
CAWSVPPAYNEQFF
TGTGCCTGGAGTGTACCACCCGCCTACAATGAGCAGTTCTTC
>TRBV4-3|TRBJ1-4|.|.
CASSQDVQANEKLFF
TGCGCCAGCAGCCAAGATGTACAGGCTAATGAAAAACTGTTTTTT
>TRBV29-1|TRBJ2-1|.|.
CSVEGGSSYNEQFF
TGCAGCGTTGAAGGGGGTAGCTCCTACAATGAGCAGTTCTTC
>TRBV23-1|TRBJ1-6|.|.
CAETASPLHF
TGCGCAGAGACAGCTTCACCCCTCCACTTT
>TRBV7-3|TRBJ1-1|.|.
CASSFSTGLGDTEAFF
TGTGCCAGCAGCTTCTCGACAGGACTCGGTGACACTGAAGCTTTCTTT
>TRBV5-1|TRBJ1-1|few|.
CASSLGAGKNTEAFF
TGCGCCAGCAGCTTGGGGGCGGGAAAGAACACTGAAGCTTTCTTT
>TRBV5-6|TRBJ2-3|.|.
CASSLTLRTDTQYF
TGTGCCAGCAGCTTGACGCTACGTACAGATACGCAGTATTTT
>TRBV5-6|TRBJ2-6|few|.
CASSFPGSGANVLTF
TGTGCCAGCAGCTTCCCCGGCTCTGGGGCCAACGTCCTGACTTTC
>TRBV6-5|TRBJ1-4|.|.
CASSYSGTFDEKLFF
TGTGCCAGCAGTTACTCGGGGACGTTTGATGAAAAACTGTTTTTT
>TRBV6-5|TRBJ1-2|.|.
CASSYSKWDNGYTF
TGTGCCAGCAGTTACTCGAAGTGGGACAACGGCTACACCTTC
>TRBV2|TRBJ2-2|.|.
CASSGYNTGELFF
TGTGCCAGCAGCGGATACAACACCGGGGAGCTGTTTTTT
>TRBV15|TRBJ1-5|few|.
CATSNRKVGQPQHF
TGTGCCACCAGCAACCGTAAGGTCGGCCAGCCCCAGCATTTT
>TRBV29-1|TRBJ1-2|.|TRBD1
CSGVLGQGIGYGYTF
TGCAGCGGGGTATTGGGACAGGGGATCGGCTATGGCTACACCTTC
>TRBV7-3|TRBJ2-2|.|.
CASSWSNTGELFF
TGTGCCAGCAGCTGGTCGAACACCGGGGAGCTGTTTTTT
>TRBV15|TRBJ1-1|few|.
CATSRVKFFDTEAFF
TGTGCCACCAGCAGAGTTAAGTTCTTCGACACTGAAGCTTTCTTT
>TRBV9|TRBJ1-6|.|.
CASSDLVVGDHSPLHF
TGTGCCAGCAGCGACCTTGTGGTCGGGGACCATTCACCCCTCCACTTT
>TRBV29-1|TRBJ2-3|.|.
CSVGGVRTDTQYF
TGCAGCGTTGGGGGGGTTCGCACAGATACGCAGTATTTT
>TRBV30|TRBJ1-6|.|.
CAWRGAYNSPLHF
TGTGCCTGGAGAGGGGCCTATAATTCACCCCTCCACTTT
>TRBV30|TRBJ2-3|.|.
CAWIAGPNTQYF
TGTGCCTGGATCGCGGGACCGAATACGCAGTATTTT
>TRBV2|TRBJ2-3|.|TRBD1
CARGTGMTDTQYF
TGTGCCAGGGGGACAGGAATGACAGATACGCAGTATTTT
>TRBV27|TRBJ2-3|.|.
CASSLGGGTDTQYF
TGTGCCAGCAGTTTAGGTGGAGGAACAGATACGCAGTATTTT
>TRBV5-4|TRBJ2-7|.|TRBD2
CASSKRGFLSYEQYF
TGTGCCAGCAGCAAGCGGGGGTTTCTCTCCTACGAGCAGTACTTC
>TRBV2|TRBJ1-1|.|.
CASSVGRSGKTEAFF
TGTGCCAGCAGTGTGGGTAGGTCAGGCAAAACTGAAGCTTTCTTT
>TRBV7-2|TRBJ2-3|.|TRBD1
CASSLQGATDTQYF
TGTGCCAGCAGCTTACAGGGGGCCACAGATACGCAGTATTTT
>TRBV29-1|TRBJ1-4|.|.
CSVVRADEKLFF
TGCAGCGTTGTCAGGGCTGATGAAAAACTGTTTTTT
>TRBV6-5|TRBJ1-1|.|.
CASSYRQGPNTEAFF
TGTGCCAGCAGTTACCGGCAGGGTCCGAACACTGAAGCTTTCTTT
>TRBV29-1|TRBJ2-3|.|.
CSAFIRDDTQYF
TGCAGCGCCTTTATCAGGGACGATACGCAGTATTTT